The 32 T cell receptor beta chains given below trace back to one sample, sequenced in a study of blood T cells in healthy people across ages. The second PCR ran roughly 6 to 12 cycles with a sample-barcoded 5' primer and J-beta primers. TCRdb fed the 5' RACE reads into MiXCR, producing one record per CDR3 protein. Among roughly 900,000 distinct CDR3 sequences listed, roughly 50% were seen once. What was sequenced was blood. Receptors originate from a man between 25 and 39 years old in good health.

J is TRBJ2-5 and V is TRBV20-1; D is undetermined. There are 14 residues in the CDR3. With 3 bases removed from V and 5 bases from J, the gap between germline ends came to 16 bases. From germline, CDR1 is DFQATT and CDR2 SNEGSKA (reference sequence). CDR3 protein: CSARGCVLGETQYF. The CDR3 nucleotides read TGCAGTGCTAGGGGATGTGTCCTAGGGGAGACCCAGTACTTC.

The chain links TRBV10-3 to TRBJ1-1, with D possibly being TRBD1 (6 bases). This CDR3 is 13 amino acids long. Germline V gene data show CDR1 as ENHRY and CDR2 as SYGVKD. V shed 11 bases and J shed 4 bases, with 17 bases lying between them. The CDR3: CAAAPGAGTEAFF. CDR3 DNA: TGTGCCGCCGCGCCGGGGGCAGGCACTGAAGCTTTCTTT.

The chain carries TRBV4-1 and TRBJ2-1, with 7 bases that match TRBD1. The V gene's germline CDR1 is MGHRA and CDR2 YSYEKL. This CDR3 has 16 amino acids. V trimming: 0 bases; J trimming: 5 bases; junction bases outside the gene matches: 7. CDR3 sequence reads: CASSQDLWDRNNEQFF. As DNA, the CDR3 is TGCGCCAGCAGCCAAGATCTATGGGACAGAAACAATGAGCAGTTCTTC.

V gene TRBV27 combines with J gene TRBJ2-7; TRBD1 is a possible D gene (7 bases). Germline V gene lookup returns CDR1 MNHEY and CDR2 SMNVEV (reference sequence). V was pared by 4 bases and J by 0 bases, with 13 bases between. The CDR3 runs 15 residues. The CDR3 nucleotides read TGTGCCAGCAGTTCCCCGCAGGGGGGCTCCTACGAGCAGTACTTC. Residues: CASSSPQGGSYEQYF.

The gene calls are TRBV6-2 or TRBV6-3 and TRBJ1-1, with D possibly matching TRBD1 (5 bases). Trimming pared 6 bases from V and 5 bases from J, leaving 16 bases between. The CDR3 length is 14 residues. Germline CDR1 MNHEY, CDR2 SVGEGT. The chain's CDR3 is CASRNEGDRTEAFF. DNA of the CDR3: TGTGCCAGCAGGAATGAAGGGGATCGGACTGAAGCTTTCTTT.

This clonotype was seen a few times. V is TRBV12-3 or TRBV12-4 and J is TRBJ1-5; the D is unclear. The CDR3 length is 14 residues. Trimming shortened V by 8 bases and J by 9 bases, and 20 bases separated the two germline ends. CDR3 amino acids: CASGLTSPNSPQHF. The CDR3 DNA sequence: TGTGCCAGCGGCTTGACATCGCCTAATTCGCCCCAGCATTTT.

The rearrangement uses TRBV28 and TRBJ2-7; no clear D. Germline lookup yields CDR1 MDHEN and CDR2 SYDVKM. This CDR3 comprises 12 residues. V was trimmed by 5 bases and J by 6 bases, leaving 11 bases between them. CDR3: CASSLRLLEQYF. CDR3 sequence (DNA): TGTGCCAGCAGTCTCCGACTTCTCGAGCAGTACTTC. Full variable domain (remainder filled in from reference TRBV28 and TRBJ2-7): DVKVTQSSRYLVKRTGEKVFLECVQDMDHENMFWYRQDPGLGLRLIYFSYDVKMKEKGDIPEGYSVSREKKERFSLILESASTNQTSMYLCASSLRLLEQYFGPGTRLTVT.

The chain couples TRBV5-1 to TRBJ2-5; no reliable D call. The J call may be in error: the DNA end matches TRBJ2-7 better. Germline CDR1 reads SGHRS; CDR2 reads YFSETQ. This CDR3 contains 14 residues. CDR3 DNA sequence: TGCGCCAGCAGCTTTGGAAGAGACCTCGGCGAGCAGTACTTC. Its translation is CASSFGRDLGEQYF.

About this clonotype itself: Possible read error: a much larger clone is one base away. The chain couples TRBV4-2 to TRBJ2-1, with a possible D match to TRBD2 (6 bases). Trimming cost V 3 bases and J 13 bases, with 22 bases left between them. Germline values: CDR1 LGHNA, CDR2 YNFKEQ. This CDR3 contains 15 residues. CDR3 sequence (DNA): TGTGCCAGCAGCCAGTCCGGGACTCTTCGAGAGACCCAGTTCTTC. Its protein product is CASSQSGTLRETQFF.

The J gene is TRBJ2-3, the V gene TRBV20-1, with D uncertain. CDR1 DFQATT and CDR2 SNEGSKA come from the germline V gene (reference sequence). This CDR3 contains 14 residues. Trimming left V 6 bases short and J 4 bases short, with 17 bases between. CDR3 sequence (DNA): TGCAGTGCCAACGACCCAAGATACGCAGATACGCAGTATTTT. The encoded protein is CSANDPRYADTQYF.

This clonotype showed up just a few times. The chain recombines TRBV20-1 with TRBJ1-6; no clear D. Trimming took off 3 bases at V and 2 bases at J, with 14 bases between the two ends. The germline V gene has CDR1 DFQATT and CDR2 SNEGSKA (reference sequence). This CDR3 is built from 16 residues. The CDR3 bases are TGCAGTGCTAGGGATCCCACGGGAGCCTATAATTCACCCCTCCACTTT. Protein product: CSARDPTGAYNSPLHF.

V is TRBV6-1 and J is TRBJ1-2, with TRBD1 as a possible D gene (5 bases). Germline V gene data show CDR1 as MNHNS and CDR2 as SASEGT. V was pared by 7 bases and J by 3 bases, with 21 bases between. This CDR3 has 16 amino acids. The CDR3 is CASNQGTVYSDYGYTF. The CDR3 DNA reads TGTGCCAGCAATCAGGGTACAGTCTATTCCGACTATGGCTACACCTTC.

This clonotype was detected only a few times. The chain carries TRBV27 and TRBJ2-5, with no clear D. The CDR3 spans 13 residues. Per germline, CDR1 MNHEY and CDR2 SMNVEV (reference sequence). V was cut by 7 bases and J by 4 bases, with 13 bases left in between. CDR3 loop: CASTDGYSETQYF. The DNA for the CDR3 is TGTGCCAGCACGGACGGCTACTCAGAGACCCAGTACTTC.

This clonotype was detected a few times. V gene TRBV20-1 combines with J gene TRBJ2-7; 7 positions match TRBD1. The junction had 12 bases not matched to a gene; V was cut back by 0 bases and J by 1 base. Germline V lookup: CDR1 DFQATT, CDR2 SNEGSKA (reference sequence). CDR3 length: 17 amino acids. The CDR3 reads CSARDTSRTGVSYEQYF. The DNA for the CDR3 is TGCAGTGCTAGAGACACCTCACGGACAGGTGTTTCCTACGAGCAGTACTTC.

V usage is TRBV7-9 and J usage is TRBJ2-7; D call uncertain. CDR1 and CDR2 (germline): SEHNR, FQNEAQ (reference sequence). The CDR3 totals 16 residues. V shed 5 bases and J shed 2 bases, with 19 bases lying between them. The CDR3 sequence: CASSARTPVGAYEQYF. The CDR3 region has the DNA TGTGCCAGCAGCGCACGCACTCCGGTAGGTGCCTACGAGCAGTACTTC.

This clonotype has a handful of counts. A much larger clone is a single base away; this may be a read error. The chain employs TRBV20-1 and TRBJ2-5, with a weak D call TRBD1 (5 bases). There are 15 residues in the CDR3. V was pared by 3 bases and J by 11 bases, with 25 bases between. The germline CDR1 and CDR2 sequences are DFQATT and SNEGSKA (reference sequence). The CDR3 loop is CSARDARAVSNEQYF. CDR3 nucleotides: TGCAGTGCTAGGGACGCCAGGGCAGTTTCAAATGAGCAGTACTTC.

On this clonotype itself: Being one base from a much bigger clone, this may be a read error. The CDR3 loop is CASSGSGQGAHGHTF. CDR3 in DNA: TGTGCCAGCAGCGGATCCGGACAGGGGGCCCATGGCCACACCTTC. The V call is TRBV13, the J call TRBJ1-2, with TRBD1 matching 11 bases. The CDR3 loop spans 15 amino acids. Germline CDR1 PRHDT, CDR2 FYEKMQ (reference sequence).

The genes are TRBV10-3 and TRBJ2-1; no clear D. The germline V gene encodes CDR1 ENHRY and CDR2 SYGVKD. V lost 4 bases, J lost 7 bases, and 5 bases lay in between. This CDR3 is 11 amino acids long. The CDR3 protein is CAISAVNEQFF. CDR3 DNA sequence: TGTGCCATCAGTGCCGTAAATGAGCAGTTCTTC.

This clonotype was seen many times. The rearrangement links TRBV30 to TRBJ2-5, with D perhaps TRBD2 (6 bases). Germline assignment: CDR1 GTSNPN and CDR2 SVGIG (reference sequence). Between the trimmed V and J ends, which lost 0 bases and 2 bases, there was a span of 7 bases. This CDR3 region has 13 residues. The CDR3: CAWSVLAQETQYF. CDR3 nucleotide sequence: TGTGCCTGGAGTGTACTAGCACAAGAGACCCAGTACTTC.

CDR3 sequence reads: CATSEPLAGTDQETQYF. The CDR3, as DNA: TGTGCCACCAGTGAGCCCTTGGCTGGGACAGACCAAGAGACCCAGTACTTC. This chain uses TRBV24-1 with TRBJ2-5, with 7 nucleotides matching TRBD1. The CDR3 totals 17 residues. Losses at the gene ends were 4 bases for V and 0 bases for J; bases not matched to a gene: 10. Germline values: CDR1 KGHDR, CDR2 SFDVKD.

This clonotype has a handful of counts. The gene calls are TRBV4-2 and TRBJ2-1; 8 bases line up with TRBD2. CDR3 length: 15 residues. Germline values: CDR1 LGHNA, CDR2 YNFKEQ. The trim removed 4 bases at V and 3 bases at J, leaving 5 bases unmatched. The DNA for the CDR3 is TGTGCCAGCAGCCCGCCGGGGGGGGGCTACAATGAGCAGTTCTTC. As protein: CASSPPGGGYNEQFF.

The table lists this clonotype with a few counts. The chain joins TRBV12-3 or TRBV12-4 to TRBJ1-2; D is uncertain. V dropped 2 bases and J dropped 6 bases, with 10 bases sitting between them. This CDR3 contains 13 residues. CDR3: CASSLTLADGYTF. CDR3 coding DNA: TGTGCCAGCAGTTTAACTCTGGCGGATGGCTACACCTTC.

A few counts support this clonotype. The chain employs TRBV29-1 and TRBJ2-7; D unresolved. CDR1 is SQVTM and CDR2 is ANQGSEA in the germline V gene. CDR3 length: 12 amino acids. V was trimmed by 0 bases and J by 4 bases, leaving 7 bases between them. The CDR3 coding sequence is TGCAGCGTTGAAGAAGGTGTTTACGAGCAGTACTTC. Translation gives CSVEEGVYEQYF.

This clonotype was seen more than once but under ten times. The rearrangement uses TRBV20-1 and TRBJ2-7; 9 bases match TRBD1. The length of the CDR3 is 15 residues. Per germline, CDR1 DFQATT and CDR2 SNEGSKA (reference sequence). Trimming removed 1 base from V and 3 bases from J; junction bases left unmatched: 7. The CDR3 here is CSARGGTGLIYEQYF. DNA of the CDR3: TGCAGTGCTAGAGGAGGGACAGGGCTAATCTACGAGCAGTACTTC.

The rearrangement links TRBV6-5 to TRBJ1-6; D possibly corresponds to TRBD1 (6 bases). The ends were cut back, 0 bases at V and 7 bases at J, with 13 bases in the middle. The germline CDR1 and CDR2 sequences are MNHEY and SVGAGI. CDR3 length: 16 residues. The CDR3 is CASSYSAGGRNSPLHF. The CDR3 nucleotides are TGTGCCAGCAGTTACTCCGCCGGGGGGCGGAATTCACCCCTCCACTTT.

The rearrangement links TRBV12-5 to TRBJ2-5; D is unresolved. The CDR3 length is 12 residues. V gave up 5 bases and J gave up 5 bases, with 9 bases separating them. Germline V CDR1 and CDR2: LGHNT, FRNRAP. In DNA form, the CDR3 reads TGTGCTAGTGGTCCGCGTGAGGAGACCCAGTACTTC. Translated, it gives CASGPREETQYF.

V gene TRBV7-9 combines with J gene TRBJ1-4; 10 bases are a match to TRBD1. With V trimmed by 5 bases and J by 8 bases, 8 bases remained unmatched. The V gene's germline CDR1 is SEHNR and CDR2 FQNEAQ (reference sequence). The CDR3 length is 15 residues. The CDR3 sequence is CASSTTRTGGEKLFF. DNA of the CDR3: TGTGCCAGCAGCACCACCCGGACAGGGGGGGAAAAACTGTTTTTT.

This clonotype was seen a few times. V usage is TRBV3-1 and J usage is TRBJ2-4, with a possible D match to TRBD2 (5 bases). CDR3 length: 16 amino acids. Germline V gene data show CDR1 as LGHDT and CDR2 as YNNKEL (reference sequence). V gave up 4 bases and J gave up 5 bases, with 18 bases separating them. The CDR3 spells CASSPGPTGDENIQYF. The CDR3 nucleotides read TGTGCCAGCAGCCCTGGGCCTACCGGGGATGAAAACATTCAGTACTTC.

The CDR3 DNA sequence: TGTGCCTGGAGACGGACAGGGTCTCCAGATACGCAGTATTTT. Protein sequence: CAWRRTGSPDTQYF. The J gene is TRBJ2-3, the V gene TRBV30; TRBD1 matches at 8 bases. The CDR3 spans 14 residues. V gave up 3 bases and J gave up 4 bases; unmatched junction bases: 6. The germline gives CDR1 GTSNPN, CDR2 SVGIG (reference sequence).

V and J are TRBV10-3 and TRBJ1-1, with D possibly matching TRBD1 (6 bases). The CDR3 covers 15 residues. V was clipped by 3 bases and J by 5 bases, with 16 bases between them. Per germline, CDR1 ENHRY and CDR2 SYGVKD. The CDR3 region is CAISDGGGRRTEAFF. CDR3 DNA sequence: TGTGCCATCAGTGATGGCGGGGGGCGCCGGACTGAAGCTTTCTTT.

Here the CDR3 reads CAIKQTGANTEAFF. Written as DNA, the CDR3 is TGTGCCATCAAACAGACAGGGGCGAACACTGAAGCTTTCTTT. The rearrangement links TRBV10-3 to TRBJ1-1; 8 bases match TRBD1. The CDR3 is 14 residues long. Looked up from germline, CDR1 is ENHRY and CDR2 is SYGVKD. The J segment lost 1 base and the V segment lost 7 bases, leaving 5 bases of the junction unmatched.

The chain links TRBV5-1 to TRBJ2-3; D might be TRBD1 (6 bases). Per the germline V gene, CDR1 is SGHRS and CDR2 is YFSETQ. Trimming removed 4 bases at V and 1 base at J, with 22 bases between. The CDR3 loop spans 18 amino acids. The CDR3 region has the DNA TGCGCCAGCAGCGAAACAGGGCTGTTAATCCCTGGCACAGATACGCAGTATTTT. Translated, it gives CASSETGLLIPGTDTQYF. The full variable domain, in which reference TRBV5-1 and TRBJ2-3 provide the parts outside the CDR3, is KAGVTQTPRYLIKTRGQQVTLSCSPISGHRSVSWYQQTPGQGLQFLFEYFSETQRNKGNFPGRFSGRQFSNSRSEMNVSTLELGDSALYLCASSETGLLIPGTDTQYFGPGTRLTVL.